Listed below are T cell receptor beta chains from one sample, sequenced in a study of cytomegalovirus exposure and HLA in healthy donors. Libraries were prepared by immunoSEQ multiplex PCR; TCRdb keeps only in-frame clonotypes and omits some of them. The sample includes about 190,000 clones, more than 70% seen only once; the top ten take over 1.3%. The sample was PBMCs. These TCRs come from a woman aged 18-35 years in good health and CMV-seronegative. The CDR3 runs from the conserved cysteine through the conserved F or W. A D gene is named only where the DNA matches it firmly. Clone size, where shown, is once, few, many, or a class for clones that have expanded.

- | TRBJ1-4 | TRBV28 | - | 13 | TGTGCCAGCAAGACACGTACGGGGGAAAAACTGTTTTTT | CASKTRTGEKLFF
- | TRBJ1-5 | TRBV28 | - | 15 | TGTGCCAGCAGGTCCGGGGGAAATAGCAATCAGCCCCAGCATTTT | CASRSGGNSNQPQHF
- | TRBJ2-6 | TRBV11-1 | - | 13 | TGTGCCAGCAGCCTCCCTGGGGCCAACGTCCTGACTTTC | CASSLPGANVLTF
TRBD1 | TRBJ2-3 | TRBV5-1 | - | 13 | TGCGCCAGCAGCTTGGGACAGGGAGATACGCAGTATTTT | CASSLGQGDTQYF
- | TRBJ2-7 | TRBV15 | - | 18 | TGTGCCACCTCCGACAGCGTCCTCCGCCGACTCGGTGAGCTTGGGCAGTACTTC | CATSDSVLRRLGELGQYF
- | TRBJ1-2 | TRBV12-5 | once | 16 | TGTGCTAGTGGTCTCCCCCAGGGGAGAGTCGACTATGGCTACACCTTC | CASGLPQGRVDYGYTF
- | TRBJ2-7 | TRBV25-1 | few | 14 | TGTGCCAGCAGAGGAGGGGGGGAGGCGGGCGAGCAGTACTTC | CASRGGGEAGEQYF
- | TRBJ1-2 | TRBV5-1 | - | 14 | TGCGCCAGCAGCTTGGCCACAGACAGCTATGGCTACACCTTC | CASSLATDSYGYTF
- | TRBJ2-2 | TRBV9 | - | 12 | TGTGCCAGCAGCTTGACGGGGTCGGAGCTGTTTTTT | CASSLTGSELFF
TRBD2 | TRBJ2-7 | TRBV5-1 | - | 12 | TGCGCCAGCGGGACTAGCGGCGTCGAGCAGTACTTC | CASGTSGVEQYF
- | TRBJ2-2 | TRBV27 | - | 19 | TGTGCCAGCAGTACCAAAATTCCAACAGGGATAACTAACACCGGGGAGCTGTTTTTT | CASSTKIPTGITNTGELFF
- | TRBJ2-3 | TRBV10-3 | - | 14 | TGTGCCATCAGAATTGGCGGGAGCACAGATACGCAGTATTTT | CAIRIGGSTDTQYF
TRBD2 | TRBJ2-7 | TRBV4-1 | few | 18 | TGCGCCAGCAGCCAAGATCCCGTAGCGGGGGGGAACCACTACGAGCAGTACTTC | CASSQDPVAGGNHYEQYF
TRBD1 | TRBJ1-4 | TRBV5-1 | once | 18 | TGCGCCAGCAGCTCGGACGGGACTAACAGGGGGCGGCGTGAAAAACTGTTTTTT | CASSSDGTNRGRREKLFF
- | TRBJ1-2 | TRBV7-2 | - | 15 | TGTGCCAGCAGCTCCCCGCCTCCCTGGCTCTATGGCTACACCTTC | CASSSPPPWLYGYTF
- | TRBJ2-7 | TRBV6-1 | - | 14 | TGTGCCAGCAGAGGGGTCCCCTGGCAGGGCGAGCAGTACTTC | CASRGVPWQGEQYF
- | TRBJ2-1 | TRBV7-6 | few | 15 | TGTGCCAGCCAGGAGGACGGGAGCTCCTACAATGAGCAGTTCTTC | CASQEDGSSYNEQFF
TRBD2 | TRBJ2-3 | TRBV5-4 | - | 16 | TGTGCCAGCAGCCGGACTAGCGGGAGGGTTGCAGATACGCAGTATTTT | CASSRTSGRVADTQYF
TRBD1 | TRBJ1-2 | TRBV5-6 | - | 14 | TGTGCCAGCAGCCAACCGGGACAGGCCTATGGCTACACCTTC | CASSQPGQAYGYTF
TRBD1 | TRBJ2-7 | TRBV19 | - | 15 | TGTGCCAGTAGTATAGGGGGACAGCTTTCCTACGAGCAGTACTTC | CASSIGGQLSYEQYF
- | TRBJ1-3 | TRBV6-1 | - | 16 | TGTGCCAGCAGTGAAATACAAGCGAGCTCTGGAAACACCATATATTTT | CASSEIQASSGNTIYF
- | TRBJ2-7 | TRBV30 | - | 14 | TGTGCCTGGAGTGTACGAGTCAGGCCTTACGAGCAGTACTTC | CAWSVRVRPYEQYF
TRBD2 | TRBJ2-1 | TRBV19 | - | 13 | TGTGCCTCGGGCGGGAGGGCCTTGAATGAGCAGTTCTTC | CASGGRALNEQFF
TRBD1 | TRBJ2-1 | TRBV10-2 | - | 15 | TGCGCCAGCTTCAGTGGGACAGGGAGCAACAATGAGCAGTTCTTC | CASFSGTGSNNEQFF
TRBD1 | TRBJ2-7 | TRBV27 | - | 14 | TGTGCCAGCAGCCCGACAGGGCCCTCCTACGAGCAGTACTTC | CASSPTGPSYEQYF
- | TRBJ2-1 | TRBV10-2 | - | 17 | TGCGCCAGCAGTGATCAAAAGCCCCCGCGGTCCTACAATGAGCAGTTCTTC | CASSDQKPPRSYNEQFF
- | TRBJ1-6 | TRBV30 | - | 14 | TGTGCCTGGGACAAGAGCTCCTATAATTCACCCCTCCACTTT | CAWDKSSYNSPLHF
- | TRBJ2-3 | TRBV11-2 | - | 15 | TGTGCCAGCAGCTTTGTCCACAGCCTCACAGATACGCAGTATTTT | CASSFVHSLTDTQYF
- | TRBJ1-1 | TRBV11-3 | - | 15 | TGTGCCAGCAGCTTATTGGGGAGTATGAACACTGAAGCTTTCTTT | CASSLLGSMNTEAFF
- | TRBJ2-7 | TRBV11-2 | - | 15 | TGTGCCAGCAGCTCCCTACAGGGAAAGGCCTACGAGCAGTACTTC | CASSSLQGKAYEQYF
- | TRBJ2-1 | TRBV30 | - | 15 | TGTGCCTGGAGTGTGGGCAGGGGGGTATGGAATGAGCAGTTCTTC | CAWSVGRGVWNEQFF
TRBD1 | TRBJ1-2 | TRBV4-1 | - | 18 | TGCGCCAGCAGCCAAGTCCCCCCGGACAGGGCGAAATGGTATGGCTACACCTTC | CASSQVPPDRAKWYGYTF
TRBD1 | TRBJ1-1 | TRBV6-5 | once | 15 | TGTGCCAGCAGTTACGCCAGGGGGACGGGCACTGAAGCTTTCTTT | CASSYARGTGTEAFF
- | TRBJ2-7 | TRBV27 | few | 12 | TGTGCCAGCAGTACCTTGGGGCAGGAGCAGTACTTC | CASSTLGQEQYF
TRBD1 | TRBJ1-1 | TRBV30 | - | 13 | TGTGCCTGGAGTATTAGACGGACAGGGCGGGCTTTCTTT | CAWSIRRTGRAFF
TRBD2 | TRBJ2-2 | TRBV18 | - | 16 | TGTGCCAGCTCACTGTCCAGCGGGAGTCCCCCCGGGGAGCTGTTTTTT | CASSLSSGSPPGELFF
TRBD2 | TRBJ2-7 | TRBV6-6 | - | 16 | TGTGCCAGTAGCCAAACGGGGGGGCGTCTTGACTACGAGCAGTACTTC | CASSQTGGRLDYEQYF
- | TRBJ2-2 | TRBV5-1 | - | 14 | TGCGCCAGCAGCTTGGCGCCGGAGGTCGGGGAGCTGTTTTTT | CASSLAPEVGELFF
TRBD2 | TRBJ2-7 | TRBV30 | - | 15 | TGTGCCTGGAACCTGGGAGGGCACGGATCTGGCGAGCAGTACTTC | CAWNLGGHGSGEQYF
TRBD1 | TRBJ2-7 | TRBV6-1 | - | 13 | TGTGCCAGCGACCTAACAGGGGTTGGCGAGCAGTACTTC | CASDLTGVGEQYF
- | TRBJ2-2 | TRBV6-5 | - | 16 | TGTGCCAGCAGTTACTCGATGGGCCGGTACACCGGGGAGCTGTTTTTT | CASSYSMGRYTGELFF
TRBD1 | TRBJ1-1 | TRBV5-1 | - | 14 | TGCGCCAGCAGCTCCTACAGGGGGGAGGCTGAAGCTTTCTTT | CASSSYRGEAEAFF
TRBD1 | TRBJ1-4 | TRBV7-9 | - | 16 | TGTGCCAGCAGCTGGGGACAGGTTGCAACTAATGAAAAACTGTTTTTT | CASSWGQVATNEKLFF
- | TRBJ1-1 | TRBV10-3 | - | 14 | TGTGCCATCAGGGGATTGACAGACAACACTGAAGCTTTCTTT | CAIRGLTDNTEAFF
TRBD2 | TRBJ2-1 | TRBV9 | - | 18 | TGTGCCAGCAGCGCAGACCTAGCGGGGGGACTCCCCGGCAATGAGCAGTTCTTC | CASSADLAGGLPGNEQFF
TRBD2 | TRBJ2-3 | TRBV7-8 | few | 15 | TGTGCCAGCAGCTCAGCGGGAGCGGAGGCAGATACGCAGTATTTT | CASSSAGAEADTQYF
TRBD1 | TRBJ2-7 | TRBV11-2 | - | 16 | TGTGCCAGCAGCTCCCTCATCCCGGGACAGAAATACGAGCAGTACTTC | CASSSLIPGQKYEQYF